This TCR beta chain was identified in a study of T cell responses to AZD1222 COVID-19 vaccine. Findings of the study overall: Rises in breadth and depth of Spike-specific TCRs came after two AZD1222 doses.

Assay used: immunoSEQ multiplex PCR; TCRdb lists only in-frame clones, some missing. In the table there are over 100,000 clones, 85% to 90% of which are singletons. A note on this clone: Its antigen is unknown.

The sample was peripheral blood, taken on day 0 of AZD1222 vaccination. The sequence was obtained from an adult in good health.

CDR3 amino acids: CASSLGQGLGKLFF. The CDR3 nucleotides read TGCGCCAGCAGCTTGGGGCAGGGGTTAGGCAAACTGTTTTTT. The chain couples TRBV5-1 to TRBJ1-4; maybe TRBD1 (6 bases). V gave up 0 bases and J gave up 11 bases, with 14 bases separating them. The CDR3 has 14 residues. Germline lookup yields CDR1 SGHRS and CDR2 YFSETQ.